This entry is about one T cell receptor beta chain. The sort gate was single viable CD3+CD4+CD8-CD45RO+ cells for memory CD4+ T cells. Generated by immunoSEQ multiplex PCR, the TCRdb table keeps only in-frame clones and is missing some. Counted here are tens of thousands of clones, roughly three quarters occurring once; the ten biggest clones make up about 4.7%. This specimen belongs to a study of memory CD4+ T cells and cytomegalovirus serostatus. Germline loops: CDR1 SGHDT, CDR2 YYEEEE. This CDR3 spans 14 amino acids. V gave up 2 bases and J gave up 3 bases; unmatched junction bases: 2. This rearrangement joins TRBV5-6 to TRBJ2-7; TRBD2 matches at 10 bases. The clonotype originates from an adult in good health and CMV-seropositive. Sequencing input: memory CD4+ T cells from blood. The CDR3 is CASSLLAGSYEQYF. The CDR3, as DNA: TGTGCCAGCAGCTTACTAGCGGGAAGCTACGAGCAGTACTTC.